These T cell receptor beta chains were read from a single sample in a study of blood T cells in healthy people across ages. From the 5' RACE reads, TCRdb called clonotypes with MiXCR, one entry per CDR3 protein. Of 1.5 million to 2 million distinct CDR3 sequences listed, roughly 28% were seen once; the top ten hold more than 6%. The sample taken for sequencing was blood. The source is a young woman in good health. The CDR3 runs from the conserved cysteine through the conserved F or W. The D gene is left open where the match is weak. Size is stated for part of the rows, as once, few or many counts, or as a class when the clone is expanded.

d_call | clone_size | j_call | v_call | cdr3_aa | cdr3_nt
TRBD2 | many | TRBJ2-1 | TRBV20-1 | CSAIDERGTTGDEQFF | TGCAGTGCCATAGACGAGCGGGGTACCACGGGGGATGAGCAGTTCTTC
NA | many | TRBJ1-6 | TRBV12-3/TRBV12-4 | CASSPGDYSPLHF | TGTGCCAGCAGCCCAGGGGACTATTCACCCCTCCACTTT
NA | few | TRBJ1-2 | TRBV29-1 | CSSGDGGPPDDYTF | TGCAGCTCGGGGGATGGTGGACCCCCGGACGACTACACCTTC
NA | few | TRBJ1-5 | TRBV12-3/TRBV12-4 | CASSLIGYDQPQHF | TGTGCCAGCAGTTTGATAGGGTACGATCAGCCCCAGCATTTT
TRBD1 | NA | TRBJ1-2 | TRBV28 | CASRVTGVKSGYIF | TGTGCCAGCAGAGTTACAGGGGTTAAGAGTGGCTACATCTTC
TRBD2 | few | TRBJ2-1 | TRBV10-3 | CAISGLAGGQDEQFF | TGTGCCATCAGTGGCCTGGCGGGGGGGCAGGATGAGCAGTTCTTC
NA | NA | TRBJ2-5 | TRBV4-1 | CASSQGEGEEETQYF | TGCGCCAGCAGCCAAGGAGAAGGTGAGGAAGAGACCCAGTACTTC
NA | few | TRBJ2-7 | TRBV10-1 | CASSENPLREQYF | TGCGCCAGCAGTGAAAATCCTCTTCGCGAGCAGTACTTC
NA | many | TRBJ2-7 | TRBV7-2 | CASSVHYEQYF | TGTGCCAGCAGCGTCCACTACGAGCAGTACTTC
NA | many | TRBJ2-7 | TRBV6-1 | CASSGRQSSSYEQYF | TGTGCCAGCAGTGGACGGCAGTCTAGCTCCTACGAGCAGTACTTC
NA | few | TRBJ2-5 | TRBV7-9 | CASSPGPGVVETQYF | TGTGCCAGCAGCCCGGGGCCAGGGGTGGTTGAGACCCAGTACTTC
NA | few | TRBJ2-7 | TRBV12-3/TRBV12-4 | CASTLGGSYNEQYF | TGTGCCAGCACCTTGGGGGGCTCCTACAATGAGCAGTACTTC
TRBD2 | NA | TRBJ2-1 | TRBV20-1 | CSTSGGPGYNEQFF | TGCAGTACTAGCGGGGGGCCGGGGTACAATGAGCAGTTCTTC
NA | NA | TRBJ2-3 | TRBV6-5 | CASSYQSSTDTQYF | TGTGCCAGCAGCTACCAGTCTAGCACAGATACGCAGTATTTT
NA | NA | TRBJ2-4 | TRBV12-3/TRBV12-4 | CASSPAGGGPYKQYF | TGTGCCAGCAGTCCCGCCGGGGGCGGGCCCTACAAGCAGTACTTC
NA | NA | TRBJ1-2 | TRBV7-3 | CASSPSDGGQGYTF | TGTGCCAGCAGCCCCTCGGACGGAGGGCAGGGCTACACCTTC
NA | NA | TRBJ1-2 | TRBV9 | CASSGSSHGYTF | TGTGCCAGCAGTGGATCGAGCCATGGCTACACCTTC
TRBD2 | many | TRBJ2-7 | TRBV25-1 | CASSDAGLVYEQYF | TGTGCCAGCAGTGACGCCGGACTAGTCTACGAGCAGTACTTC
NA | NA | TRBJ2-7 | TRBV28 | CASSRQDSCEQYF | TGTGCCAGCAGTCGACAGGACTCCTGCGAGCAGTACTTC
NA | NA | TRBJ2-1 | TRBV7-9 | CASSGRGPNNEQFF | TGTGCCAGCAGCGGACGAGGGCCGAACAATGAGCAGTTCTTC
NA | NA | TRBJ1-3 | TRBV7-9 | CATAGQVENTIYF | TGTGCCACCGCCGGACAAGTGGAAAACACCATATATTTT
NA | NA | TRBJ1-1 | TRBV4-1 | CASSLLPGRTNTEAFF | TGCGCCAGCAGCCTTCTGCCGGGACGGACGAACACTGAAGCTTTCTTT
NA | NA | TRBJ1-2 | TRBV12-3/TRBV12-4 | CASSLVQGSLFTDGYTF | TGTGCCAGCAGTTTAGTGCAGGGCTCCCTTTTTACGGATGGCTACACCTTC
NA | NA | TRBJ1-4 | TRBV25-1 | CASSDDTTVNEKLFF | TGTGCCAGCAGTGACGATACGACAGTAAATGAAAAACTGTTTTTT
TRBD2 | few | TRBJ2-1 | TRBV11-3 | CASSTSGRGYNEQFF | TGTGCCAGCAGTACTAGCGGGAGGGGATACAATGAGCAGTTCTTC
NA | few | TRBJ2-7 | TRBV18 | CASSPNPGGLSYEQYF | TGTGCCAGCTCACCCAATCCGGGGGGCCTCTCCTACGAGCAGTACTTC
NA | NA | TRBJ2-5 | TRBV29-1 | CSTSDGNEQYF | TGCAGCACAAGCGATGGAAATGAGCAGTACTTC